This T cell receptor (beta chain) was recovered during a study of blood T cells in healthy people across ages (dated by TCRdb to about 2015). For the wider study: In model experiments, roughly one uniquely barcoded TCR beta cDNA molecule per two T cells was captured by template switching. Using deep sequencing normalized with unique cDNA molecular identifiers, the study measured how TCR beta repertoire diversity changes with age. The donors were split into four age groups: young (average around 15 years), middle-aged (about 40), aged (around 67) and long-lived (approximately 80). To avoid experimental bias, donors of different ages were distributed randomly across sequencing lanes. Using the same blood draw, the study looked at two additional independent replicas of 1 million unique cDNA reads for two donors, one aged 18 to 30 and the other aged 80 or older. What the research found in general, with its limitations: Observed TCR beta diversity per million T cells fell roughly linearly with age, and a significant reduction was already apparent by age approximately 40. Donor CMV infection status was unknown, potentially confounding age-related changes in expanded clonotypes. Estimates of total diversity based on one million sequenced T cells were considered lower bounds and underestimates. Since profiling was done on bulk unsorted PBMCs, naive and antigen-experienced compartments could not be conclusively compared. Compared with the aged group, more naive CD4+ T cells, fewer expanded clones and increased TCR diversity were shown by the long-lived group, suggesting age selection. The percentage of naive T cells measured by flow cytometry correlated strongly with observed TCR beta diversity.

Library preparation was by 5' RACE. The data were produced on an Illumina HiSeq 2500. A second PCR of about 6 to 11 cycles was performed with a sample-barcoded 5' primer and a J-beta primer mix. A template-switch 5' adaptor carrying 12 random nucleotides introduced a unique molecular identifier onto each TCR beta cDNA molecule. Each sample yielded at least 3 million CDR3-containing paired-end reads. The Mint cDNA synthesis kit, primed by a TRBC-specific oligonucleotide, was used to synthesize first-strand cDNA from all RNA. All cDNA was treated with uracil-DNA glycosylase and then went through a first 18-cycle PCR with the universal primers M1SS and BC2_uni_R. The original pipeline was this. Normalization of each sample was performed by random selection of 1 million high-quality reads, each carrying a distinct molecular identifier. Instead of being binned into consensus sequences, reads with shared molecular identifiers were discarded. MiTCR, with a Q25 quality threshold and the strictest error-elimination algorithm, was used for CDR3 identification, clonotype clustering and error correction. Lower-bound total TCR beta diversity was estimated with a nonparametric unseen species model using Euler transformation. TCRdb reran the public reads through fastp at Q25 and MiXCR, keeping productive beta chains. Each record represents a unique CDR3 protein, reported with the most common genes and DNA among its rows. TCRdb, not the authors, supplied the V and J calls. The sample yields approximately 1,000,000 distinct CDR3 sequences; less than 45% were counted once. The ten largest account for about an eighth of the sample.

A word on this clonotype: Its antigen has not been determined. No clone much larger than this one lies a single base away; base qualities are absent.

Systemically healthy Caucasian individuals from Russia, 39 in total and aged roughly 6 to 95 years, were included as donors. Approximately 10 milliliters of peripheral blood were collected from each donor into EDTA-treated Vacutainer tubes. Ficoll-Paque density-gradient centrifugation was used to isolate PBMCs, with at least 6.5 million obtained per sample. Trizol reagent was used to extract total RNA from PBMCs, with at least 5.5 micrograms per sample. For every donor, an aliquot of PBMCs went through flow cytometry to measure the percentages of naive CD45RAhigh/CD27high T cells. Taken from cysteine to phenylalanine, the CDR3 has 14 residues. Only CDR3 DNA remains: 42 bases, in frame from the first base. Trimming takes 1 base from V and 1 base from J, and the germline ends sit 7 bases apart. In the germline V gene (reference sequence), CDR1 corresponds to LNHNV and CDR2 to YYDKDF.

The rearrangement joined TRBV15 to TRBJ1-1, with the D gene not confidently named. This receptor was identified in a man aged 18 to 35 in good health. Material: blood. The nucleotide sequence is TGTGCCACCAGCAGAGGGGGAACGAACACTGAAGCTTTCTTT. It translates to CATSRGGTNTEAFF.